Given below is one T cell receptor beta chain in context. This entry comes from a study of control samples from healthy donors and cancer patients. From germline, CDR1 is LNHDA and CDR2 SQIVND (reference sequence). CDR3 length: 14 amino acids. J was trimmed by 7 bases and V by 4 bases; bases with no gene match: 3. Profiling relied on immunoSEQ multiplex PCR, and the TCRdb table lists in-frame clones only, not all of them. The sample has around 110,000 clones, 85% to 90% seen once. The chain carries TRBV19 and TRBJ2-3; the match to TRBD2 covers 12 bases. The TCR comes from a woman aged 50 to 65 with colorectal cancer. The sample was PBMCs. The CDR3 nucleotides are TGTGCCAGTAGTACTAGCGGGGGGGCGAATACGCAGTATTTT. As protein: CASSTSGGANTQYF.